This is a list of T cell receptor beta chains from one sample in a study of naive and memory T cell subsets. TCRdb redid the calling of the 5' RACE reads with MiXCR, one entry per CDR3 protein. The table lists over 45,000 distinct CDR3 sequences, 6% to 8.5% of them singletons. Receptor source: a female donor in good health. Both conserved end residues are part of each CDR3. The D gene is left open where the match is weak. Where a row states a size, it is once, few, many or the class of an expanded clone; other rows omit it.

d_call,clone_size,j_call,v_call,cdr3_nt,cdr3_aa
-,many,TRBJ2-5,TRBV12-3/TRBV12-4,TGTGCCAGCAGTCCGCGACGGACGGTGGGGGAGACCCAGTACTTC,CASSPRRTVGETQYF
TRBD1,-,TRBJ1-5,TRBV6-1,TGTGCCAGCAGCCCCAGGGGGGGCAATCAGCCCCAGCATTTT,CASSPRGGNQPQHF
-,few,TRBJ1-5,TRBV19,TGTGCCAGTAGTAAGGCCACGGGTCGTCGCCATTTT,CASSKATGRRHF
-,many,TRBJ1-5,TRBV29-1,TGCAGCGTTTTTGTGTGGGGAAGCCAGCATTTT,CSVFVWGSQHF
-,many,TRBJ1-5,TRBV29-1,TGCAGCGTTGAAGATACGGGGCAGCCCCAGCATTTT,CSVEDTGQPQHF
TRBD1,many,TRBJ2-1,TRBV20-1,TGCAGTGCTAGAGCTGGACAGGACAATGAGCAGTTCTTC,CSARAGQDNEQFF
-,-,TRBJ1-3,TRBV9,TGTGCCAGCAGCGCCCGAGGCCCCAGGGCAGCCTCTGGAAACACCATATATTTT,CASSARGPRAASGNTIYF
-,many,TRBJ1-2,TRBV5-1,TGCGCCAGCAGCTTGCTACCTGTAAACTATGGCTACACCTTC,CASSLLPVNYGYTF
TRBD1,many,TRBJ1-6,TRBV12-3/TRBV12-4,TGTGCCAGCGGACAGGGGGCGAGTTGGAATTCACCCCTCCACTTT,CASGQGASWNSPLHF
-,few,TRBJ2-2,TRBV24-1,TGTGCCACCAGTGATGGGTGGGGCGCCGGGGAGCTGTTTTTT,CATSDGWGAGELFF
-,many,TRBJ1-2,TRBV6-2/TRBV6-3,TGTGCCAGCAGCGAACGTAGTGTGGGGCAACGCTATGGCTACACCTTC,CASSERSVGQRYGYTF
TRBD1,-,TRBJ1-1,TRBV30,TGTGCCTGGGGACAGGGCCTGAACACTGAAGCTTTCTTT,CAWGQGLNTEAFF
-,many,TRBJ2-7,TRBV6-5,TGTGCCAGCAGTTACTCGACAGCCACCTACGAGCAGTACTTC,CASSYSTATYEQYF
TRBD1,few,TRBJ1-2,TRBV4-1,TGCGCCAGCAGCCAAGATAACAGGGGGGGCTATGGCGACACCTTC,CASSQDNRGGYGDTF
TRBD1,many,TRBJ1-4,TRBV5-1,TGCGCCAGCAGCGGCAACAGGGGGACTAATGAAAAACTGTTTTTT,CASSGNRGTNEKLFF
TRBD1,many,TRBJ1-6,TRBV7-8,TGTGCCAGCAGCCCGGACAGGGGGCCTAATTCACCCCTCCACTTT,CASSPDRGPNSPLHF
TRBD1,many,TRBJ1-2,TRBV20-1,TGCAGTGCTTCCCGCGGGGGACAGGGCAATGGCTACACCTTC,CSASRGGQGNGYTF
-,many,TRBJ1-1,TRBV11-2,TGTGCCAGCAGCTTTGGAGGTATCGGAACTGAAGCTTTCTTT,CASSFGGIGTEAFF
TRBD1,few,TRBJ2-1,TRBV6-2/TRBV6-3,TGTGCCAGTGGGACAGGGCCCCGAAATGAGCAGTTCTTC,CASGTGPRNEQFF
-,-,TRBJ2-7,TRBV3-1,TGTGTCAGCAGCCAATGGTCCGCAGAGCAGTACTTC,CVSSQWSAEQYF